Each of the 10 T cell receptor beta chains below was sequenced from the same sample in a study of shared clonotypes between healthy human individuals. Generated by immunoSEQ multiplex PCR, the TCRdb table keeps only in-frame clones and is missing some. The table shows more than 450,000 clones, with roughly 78% occurring only once. Sequencing was done on a sample of PBMCs. The receptors here all came from a woman between 40 and 55 years old in good health. Some clones in this sample may be carry-over from other donors' samples.

CDR3: CASSLARGGAGNEQFF. The CDR3 DNA sequence: TGTGCCAGCAGCTTAGCGAGGGGGGGCGCGGGAAATGAGCAGTTCTTC. The rearrangement links TRBV7-8 to TRBJ2-1, with a weak D call TRBD2 (7 bases). The length of the CDR3 is 16 residues. Trimming cost V 0 bases and J 7 bases, with 16 bases left between them. Germline V gives CDR1 SGHVS, CDR2 FQNEAQ. Drawing the rest from reference TRBV7-8 and TRBJ2-1, the complete variable domain is GAGVSQSPRYKVAKRGQDVALRCDPISGHVSLFWYQQALGQGPEFLTYFQNEAQLDKSGLPSDRFFAERPEGSVSTLKIQRTQQEDSAVYLCASSLARGGAGNEQFFGPGTRLTVL.

Concerning this clone: Other DNA sequences of this sample code for an identical CDR3. V and J are TRBV28 and TRBJ1-2; D not resolved. Germline-derived CDR1 and CDR2 are MDHEN and SYDVKM. This CDR3 is built from 13 residues. Trimming left V 3 bases short and J 0 bases short, with 5 bases between. This CDR3 is CASSLAANYGYTF. Written as DNA, the CDR3 is TGTGCCAGCAGTTTGGCAGCTAACTATGGCTACACCTTC.

The chain is built from TRBV7-8 and TRBJ1-5; perhaps TRBD1 as D (5 bases). V lost 1 base and J lost 6, with 13 bases in between. This CDR3 has 15 residues. In germline, CDR1 is SGHVS, CDR2 FQNEAQ. In nucleotides, the CDR3 is TGTGCCAGCAGCTTAGGAGCCCAGGGCCGTCAGCCCCAGCATTTT. It is translated as CASSLGAQGRQPQHF. Looking up the rest from reference TRBV7-8 and TRBJ1-5 gives the full variable domain: GAGVSQSPRYKVAKRGQDVALRCDPISGHVSLFWYQQALGQGPEFLTYFQNEAQLDKSGLPSDRFFAERPEGSVSTLKIQRTQQEDSAVYLCASSLGAQGRQPQHFGDGTRLSIL.

The V call is TRBV28, the J call TRBJ1-2, with D unclear. Trimming took off 2 bases at V and 4 bases at J, with 11 bases between the two ends. Germline CDR1 MDHEN, CDR2 SYDVKM. CDR3 length equals 14 residues. The CDR3 sequence: CASSLVQSSYGYTF. CDR3 nucleotides: TGTGCCAGCAGTTTAGTTCAGTCGTCCTATGGCTACACCTTC.

This clone was picked up a small number of times. The rearrangement uses TRBV14 and TRBJ1-1, with 9 bases fitting TRBD1. The ends lost 6 bases at V and 4 bases at J; junction bases unmatched: 12. From germline, CDR1 is SGHDN and CDR2 FVKESK. This CDR3 has 16 amino acids. CDR3 in amino acids: CASRRHGGTGRTEAFF. CDR3 nucleotides: TGTGCCAGCAGGCGACACGGTGGGACAGGGCGCACTGAAGCTTTCTTT.

This chain joins TRBV19 and TRBJ2-7, with D perhaps TRBD2 (5 bases). Looked up from germline, CDR1 is LNHDA and CDR2 is SQIVND (reference sequence). This CDR3 contains 12 residues. Trimming took off 4 bases at V and 4 bases at J, with 8 bases between the two ends. DNA of the CDR3: TGTGCCAGTAGTAGTGGAGGATACGAGCAGTACTTC. The encoded protein is CASSSGGYEQYF. Using reference TRBV19 and TRBJ2-7 for the parts outside the CDR3, the full variable domain is DGGITQSPKYLFRKEGQNVTLSCEQNLNHDAMYWYRQDPGQGLRLIYYSQIVNDFQKGDIAEGYSVSREKKESFPLTVTSAQKNPTAFYLCASSSGGYEQYFGPGTRLTVT.

This clone showed up just once. V gene TRBV6-6 combines with J gene TRBJ2-5; possible D gene TRBD1, 6 bases. This CDR3 has 12 residues. Trimming stripped 6 bases from V and 6 bases from J, with 11 bases between. Germline-derived CDR1 and CDR2 are MNHNY and SVGAGI (reference sequence). The CDR3 protein is CASSVDRKTQYF. CDR3 coding DNA: TGTGCCAGCAGCGTGGACAGAAAGACCCAGTACTTC.

The V and J genes are TRBV2 and TRBJ2-7; D uncertain. The ends were cut back, 6 bases at V and 0 bases at J, with 15 bases in the middle. The CDR3 contains 15 residues. CDR1 and CDR2 from the germline V gene are SNHLY and FYNNEI. The CDR3 nucleotides are TGTGCCAGCAGGGAAACCAGCTACAGCTCCTACGAGCAGTACTTC. Its translation: CASRETSYSSYEQYF.

The rearrangement links TRBV7-9 to TRBJ2-4; 7 bases match TRBD2. Looked up from germline, CDR1 is SEHNR and CDR2 is FQNEAQ (reference sequence). J was trimmed by 4 bases and V by 0 bases; bases with no gene match: 0. The CDR3 is made up of 14 amino acids. CDR3 in DNA: TGTGCCAGCAGCTTAGCTAGCGGGAAAAACATTCAGTACTTC. It specifies CASSLASGKNIQYF.

The gene calls are TRBV6-1 and TRBJ1-4; 8 bases agree with TRBD1. CDR3 length: 15 amino acids. Germline trimming cut 7 bases from V and 0 bases from J; bases unmatched to any gene: 4. CDR1 is MNHNS, CDR2 SASEGT, per germline. The CDR3 is CASIGRGPTNEKLFF. CDR3 in DNA: TGTGCCAGCATCGGCAGGGGGCCAACTAATGAAAAACTGTTTTTT.